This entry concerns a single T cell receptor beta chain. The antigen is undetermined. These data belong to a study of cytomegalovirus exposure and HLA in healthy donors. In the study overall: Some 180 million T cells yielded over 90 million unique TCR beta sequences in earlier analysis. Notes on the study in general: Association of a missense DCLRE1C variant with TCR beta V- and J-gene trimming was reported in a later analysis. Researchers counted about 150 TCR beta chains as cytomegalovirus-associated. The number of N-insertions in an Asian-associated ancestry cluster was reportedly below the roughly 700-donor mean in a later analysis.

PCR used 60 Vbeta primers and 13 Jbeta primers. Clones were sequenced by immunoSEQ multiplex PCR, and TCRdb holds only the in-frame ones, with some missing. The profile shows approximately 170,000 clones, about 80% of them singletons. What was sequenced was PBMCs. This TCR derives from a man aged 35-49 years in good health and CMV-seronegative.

Here the CDR3 reads CASSIGTEAFF. The CDR3, as DNA: TGTGCCAGTAGTATAGGGACAGAAGCTTTCTTT. The chain links TRBV19 to TRBJ1-1; the D gene is possibly TRBD1 (5 bases). This CDR3 is 11 amino acids long. The V end was cut by 1 base, the J end by 8 bases, with 5 bases between. Germline loops: CDR1 LNHDA, CDR2 SQIVND (reference sequence).